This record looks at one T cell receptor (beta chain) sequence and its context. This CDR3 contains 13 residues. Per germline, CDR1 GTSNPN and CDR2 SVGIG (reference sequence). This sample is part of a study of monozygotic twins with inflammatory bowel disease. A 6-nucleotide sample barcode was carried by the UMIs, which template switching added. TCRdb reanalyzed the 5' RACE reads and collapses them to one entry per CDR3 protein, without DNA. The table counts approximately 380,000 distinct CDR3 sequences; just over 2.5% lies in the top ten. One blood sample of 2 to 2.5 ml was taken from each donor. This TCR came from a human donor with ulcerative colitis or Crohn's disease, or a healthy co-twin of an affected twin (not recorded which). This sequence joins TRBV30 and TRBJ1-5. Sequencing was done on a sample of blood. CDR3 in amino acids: CAWNRQSNQPQHF.